The rows below give T cell receptor beta chains drawn from one sample of a study of blood T cell repertoires in COVID-19. Assay: immunoSEQ multiplex PCR; the TCRdb copy retains only in-frame clones and omits some. The repertoire holds over 130,000 clones, with approximately 80% as singletons. Sequencing was performed on peripheral blood. The source of these receptors is a man in his forties or fifties with acute or convalescent COVID-19. CDR3s include the opening cysteine and the closing phenylalanine or tryptophan. The D gene is left open where the match is weak. Expanded clones get a size class; other rows say once, few or many, or leave the size out.

j_call clone_size v_call d_call cdr3_aa cdr3_nt
TRBJ1-1 . TRBV5-1 . CASSLATGNTEAFF TGCGCCAGCAGCTTGGCGACAGGGAACACTGAAGCTTTCTTT
TRBJ1-2 . TRBV10-3 . CATSGGGTNDYTF TGTGCCACCAGTGGGGGGGGGACAAACGATTACACCTTC
TRBJ2-3 . TRBV5-1 . CASSLDGPGKADTQYF TGCGCCAGCAGCTTGGACGGACCAGGGAAGGCAGATACGCAGTATTTT
TRBJ1-2 . TRBV11-2 TRBD1 CASSKTGIYGYTF TGTGCCAGCAGCAAGACAGGGATCTATGGCTACACCTTC
TRBJ2-2 few TRBV10-1 . CASSESQSPGELFF TGCGCCAGCAGTGAGTCGCAGTCCCCCGGGGAGCTGTTTTTT
TRBJ2-3 . TRBV1 . CTSSQSRGRHTQYF TGCACCAGCAGCCAAAGCAGGGGTCGACATACGCAGTATTTT
TRBJ2-5 . TRBV4-1 TRBD2 CASSLTMGTSGGETQYF TGCGCCAGCAGCCTAACTATGGGGACTAGCGGGGGGGAGACCCAGTACTTC
TRBJ1-3 . TRBV5-1 . CASSPEGASGNTIYF TGCGCCAGCAGCCCGGAGGGTGCCTCTGGAAACACCATATATTTT
TRBJ2-1 . TRBV5-1 TRBD2 CASSSRTSGGDNEQFF TGCGCCAGCAGCTCCCGGACTAGCGGGGGGGACAATGAGCAGTTCTTC
TRBJ2-2 . TRBV3-1/TRBV3-2 . CASSQDGATNTGELFF TGTGCCAGCAGCCAAGATGGAGCTACGAACACCGGGGAGCTGTTTTTT
TRBJ1-6 . TRBV5-1 . CASSQGGGNSPLHF TGCGCCAGCAGTCAGGGAGGGGGTAATTCACCCCTCCACTTT
TRBJ1-2 . TRBV9 . CASSVGEINYYGYTF TGTGCCAGCAGCGTAGGAGAGATAAACTACTATGGCTACACCTTC
TRBJ2-2 . TRBV6-5 . CASSSVSNTGELFF TGTGCCAGCTCTAGCGTCTCGAACACCGGGGAGCTGTTTTTT
TRBJ2-5 many TRBV4-2 TRBD2 CASSQDAGGPETQYF TGTGCCAGCAGCCAAGATGCGGGGGGGCCAGAGACCCAGTACTTC
TRBJ2-2 once TRBV28 TRBD2 CASSAAGRAGELFF TGTGCCAGCAGCGCTGCAGGGAGGGCCGGGGAGCTGTTTTTT
TRBJ2-3 . TRBV7-8 TRBD1 CASSLVSGGNTDTQYF TGTGCCAGCAGCTTAGTTTCAGGGGGAAACACAGATACGCAGTATTTT
TRBJ2-5 few TRBV2 . CASRKGTNTGQETQYF TGTGCCAGCAGGAAAGGGACAAACACAGGCCAAGAGACCCAGTACTTC
TRBJ1-2 . TRBV27 TRBD1 CASSSYLLTGERANYGYTF TGTGCCAGCAGTTCCTACCTCCTGACAGGGGAAAGGGCTAACTATGGCTACACCTTC
TRBJ1-2 . TRBV18 TRBD1 CASSLAAGGEGYTF TGTGCCAGCTCCCTAGCGGCAGGGGGCGAGGGCTACACCTTC
TRBJ1-2 . TRBV6-5 . CASGLPRYGYTF TGTGCCAGCGGACTTCCGCGCTATGGCTACACCTTC
TRBJ2-2 large TRBV2 . CASSETIEVAGELFF TGTGCCAGCAGTGAGACTATAGAGGTGGCGGGGGAGCTGTTTTTT
TRBJ1-2 . TRBV10-3 TRBD1 CAISVGEQGAEGYTF TGTGCCATCAGTGTCGGGGAGCAGGGGGCAGAGGGCTACACCTTC
TRBJ2-2 . TRBV11-2 . CASSGRRNTGELFF TGTGCCAGCAGCGGCCGCAGGAACACCGGGGAGCTGTTTTTT
TRBJ2-2 . TRBV28 TRBD2 CASSLTSGGGTGELFF TGTGCCAGCAGTTTAACTAGCGGGGGAGGCACCGGGGAGCTGTTTTTT
TRBJ2-5 . TRBV2 TRBD2 CASSESGTQETQYF TGTGCCAGCAGTGAGAGCGGGACCCAAGAGACCCAGTACTTC
TRBJ2-2 . TRBV27 TRBD1 CASSSQGVKRAGELFF TGTGCCAGCAGTTCCCAGGGGGTTAAACGGGCCGGGGAGCTGTTTTTT
TRBJ1-3 . TRBV9 TRBD1 CASSAQNRGQRDTIYF TGTGCCAGCAGCGCCCAAAACAGGGGGCAGAGGGACACCATATATTTT
TRBJ2-5 . TRBV6-5 TRBD2 CARGELWGGETQYF TGTGCCAGAGGGGAACTATGGGGGGGAGAGACCCAGTACTTC
TRBJ2-5 . TRBV24-1 TRBD1 CATSVGQGVGETQYF TGTGCCACCAGTGTTGGACAGGGGGTGGGGGAGACCCAGTACTTC
TRBJ2-2 few TRBV30 . CAWTPNRPPGELFF TGTGCCTGGACTCCCAACAGGCCCCCCGGGGAGCTGTTTTTT
TRBJ2-5 . TRBV19 . CASSLLGEGQETQYF TGTGCCAGTAGCCTCCTCGGGGAAGGTCAAGAGACCCAGTACTTC
TRBJ2-5 . TRBV5-1 TRBD2 CASSPTSAGETQYF TGCGCCAGCAGCCCCACTAGCGCCGGGGAGACCCAGTACTTC
TRBJ2-2 . TRBV5-1 TRBD1 CASSFAGGNTGELFF TGCGCCAGCAGCTTTGCAGGGGGGAACACCGGGGAGCTGTTTTTT
TRBJ1-1 . TRBV11-2 . CASSQRVLGANTEAFF TGTGCCAGCAGCCAACGTGTTTTAGGGGCCAACACTGAAGCTTTCTTT
TRBJ2-5 once TRBV11-1 TRBD2 CASSLASGGTKETQYF TGTGCCAGCAGCTTAGCGAGCGGGGGGACGAAAGAGACCCAGTACTTC
TRBJ2-3 . TRBV7-9 . CASSLPGADTQYF TGTGCCAGCAGCTTACCGGGTGCAGATACGCAGTATTTT
TRBJ1-1 . TRBV3-1/TRBV3-2 . CASRGQLDTEAFF TGTGCCAGCAGAGGACAGTTAGACACTGAAGCTTTCTTT
TRBJ1-2 . TRBV27 . CASSLGGNYGYTF TGTGCCAGCAGTTTGGGGGGGAACTATGGCTACACCTTC
TRBJ1-4 . TRBV12-2 . CASRPTGSEKLFF TGTGCAAGTCGCCCCACGGGGAGTGAAAAACTGTTTTTT
TRBJ1-2 . TRBV3-1/TRBV3-2 TRBD1 CASSQALTGGGGYTF TGTGCCAGCAGCCAAGCCTTAACAGGGGGCGGTGGCTACACCTTC
TRBJ2-7 . TRBV6-5 TRBD2 CASSYLASGGTYEQYF TGTGCCAGCAGTTACTTGGCTAGCGGGGGGACCTACGAGCAGTACTTC
TRBJ1-6 . TRBV6-4 TRBD1 CASSDSNRGSPLHF TGTGCCAGCAGTGACTCGAACAGGGGTTCACCCCTCCACTTT
TRBJ2-3 . TRBV15 . CATSSPRSSDTQYF TGTGCCACCAGCAGTCCTAGATCTTCCGATACGCAGTATTTT
TRBJ2-3 . TRBV2 TRBD2 CADGPLAGGTSTDTQYF TGTGCCGACGGTCCGCTAGCGGGGGGGACTAGCACAGATACGCAGTATTTT
TRBJ1-5 . TRBV5-1 . CASSLGSDSNQPQHF TGCGCCAGCAGCTTGGGATCAGATAGCAATCAGCCCCAGCATTTT
TRBJ1-5 . TRBV7-6 . CASSSHGQPQHF TGTGCCAGCAGCTCACATGGTCAGCCCCAGCATTTT
TRBJ2-1 . TRBV19 TRBD1 CASSLRTGTGRFNEQFF TGTGCCAGTAGCCTCAGAACCGGGACAGGGCGTTTTAATGAGCAGTTCTTC
TRBJ1-2 few TRBV25-1 . CASSAGSTDYGYTF TGTGCCAGCAGTGCCGGGTCCACGGACTATGGCTACACCTTC
TRBJ1-5 . TRBV24-1 TRBD1 CATRTVRDRDFGSNQPQHF TGTGCCACCAGAACAGTCCGGGACAGGGATTTTGGGAGCAATCAGCCCCAGCATTTT
TRBJ2-3 . TRBV2 TRBD2 CASSGGGLFTDTQYF TGTGCCAGCAGCGGGGGGGGATTATTCACAGATACGCAGTATTTT